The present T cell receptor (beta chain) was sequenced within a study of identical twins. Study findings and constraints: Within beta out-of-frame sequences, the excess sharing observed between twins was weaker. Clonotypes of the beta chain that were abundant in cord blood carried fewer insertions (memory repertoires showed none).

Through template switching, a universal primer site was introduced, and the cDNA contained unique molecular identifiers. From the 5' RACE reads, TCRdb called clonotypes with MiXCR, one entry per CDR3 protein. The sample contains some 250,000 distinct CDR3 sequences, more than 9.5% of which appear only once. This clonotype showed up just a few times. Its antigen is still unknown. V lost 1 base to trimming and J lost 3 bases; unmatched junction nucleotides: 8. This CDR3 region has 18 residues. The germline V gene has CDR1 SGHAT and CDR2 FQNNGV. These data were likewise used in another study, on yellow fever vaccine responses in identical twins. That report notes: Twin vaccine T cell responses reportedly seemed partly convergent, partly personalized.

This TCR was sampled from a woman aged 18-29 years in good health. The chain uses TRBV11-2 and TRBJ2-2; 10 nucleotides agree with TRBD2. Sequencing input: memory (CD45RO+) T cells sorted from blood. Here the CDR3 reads CASSLGGAGGPYTGELFF. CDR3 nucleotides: TGTGCCAGCAGCTTAGGCGGAGCGGGAGGGCCGTACACCGGGGAGCTGTTTTTT.